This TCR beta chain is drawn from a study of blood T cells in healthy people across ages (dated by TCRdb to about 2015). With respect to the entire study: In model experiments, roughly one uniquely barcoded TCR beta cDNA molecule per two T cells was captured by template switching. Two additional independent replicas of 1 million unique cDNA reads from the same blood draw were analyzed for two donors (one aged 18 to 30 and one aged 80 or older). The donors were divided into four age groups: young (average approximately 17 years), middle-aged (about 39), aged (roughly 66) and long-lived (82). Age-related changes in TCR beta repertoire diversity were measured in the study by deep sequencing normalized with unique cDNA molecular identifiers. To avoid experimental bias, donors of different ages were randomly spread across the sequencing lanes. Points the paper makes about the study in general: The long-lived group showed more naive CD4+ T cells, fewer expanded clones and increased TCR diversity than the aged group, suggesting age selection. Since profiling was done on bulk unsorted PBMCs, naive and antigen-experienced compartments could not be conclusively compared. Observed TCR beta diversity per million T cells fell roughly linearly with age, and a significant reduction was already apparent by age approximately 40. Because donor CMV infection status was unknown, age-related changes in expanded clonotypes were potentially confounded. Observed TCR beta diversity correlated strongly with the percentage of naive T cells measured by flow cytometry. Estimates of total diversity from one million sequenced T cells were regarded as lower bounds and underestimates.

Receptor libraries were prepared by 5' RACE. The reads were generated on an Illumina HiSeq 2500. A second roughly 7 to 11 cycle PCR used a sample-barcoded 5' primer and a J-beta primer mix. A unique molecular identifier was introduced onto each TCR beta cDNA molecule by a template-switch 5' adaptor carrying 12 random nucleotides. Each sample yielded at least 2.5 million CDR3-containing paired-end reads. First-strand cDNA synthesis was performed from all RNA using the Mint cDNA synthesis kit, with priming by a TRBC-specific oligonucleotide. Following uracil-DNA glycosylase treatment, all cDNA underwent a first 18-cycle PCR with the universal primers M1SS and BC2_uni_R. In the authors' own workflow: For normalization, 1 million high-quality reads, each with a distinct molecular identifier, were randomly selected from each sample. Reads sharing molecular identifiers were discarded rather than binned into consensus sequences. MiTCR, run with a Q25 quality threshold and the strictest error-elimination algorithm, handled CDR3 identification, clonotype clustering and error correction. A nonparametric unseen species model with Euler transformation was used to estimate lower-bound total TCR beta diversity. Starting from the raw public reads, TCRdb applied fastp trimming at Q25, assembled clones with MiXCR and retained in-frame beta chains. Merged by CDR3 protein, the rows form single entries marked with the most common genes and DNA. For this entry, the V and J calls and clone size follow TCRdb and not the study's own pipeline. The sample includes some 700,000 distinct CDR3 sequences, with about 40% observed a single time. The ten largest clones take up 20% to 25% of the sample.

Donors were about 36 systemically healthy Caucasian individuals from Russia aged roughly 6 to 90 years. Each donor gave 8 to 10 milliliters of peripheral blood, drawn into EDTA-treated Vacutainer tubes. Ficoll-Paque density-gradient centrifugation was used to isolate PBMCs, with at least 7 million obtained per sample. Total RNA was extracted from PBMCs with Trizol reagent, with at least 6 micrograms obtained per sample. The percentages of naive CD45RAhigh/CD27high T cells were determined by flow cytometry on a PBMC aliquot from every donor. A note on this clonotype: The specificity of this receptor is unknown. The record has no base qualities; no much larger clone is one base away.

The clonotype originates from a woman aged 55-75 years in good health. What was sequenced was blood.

The CDR3: CASSYRGLATSTDTQYF. The bases read TGTGCCAGCAGTTACAGAGGACTAGCCACTAGCACAGATACGCAGTATTTT. The chain was built from TRBV6-5 and TRBJ2-3; 8 central bases correspond to TRBD2. The CDR3 contains 17 residues, cysteine and phenylalanine counted. Only the CDR3 DNA stays, 51 bases, in frame from base 1. The junction shows trimming of 2 bases on V and 0 bases on J, and the gene matches do not reach 7 bases of it. Via the germline V gene, CDR1 is MNHEY and CDR2 SVGAGI.